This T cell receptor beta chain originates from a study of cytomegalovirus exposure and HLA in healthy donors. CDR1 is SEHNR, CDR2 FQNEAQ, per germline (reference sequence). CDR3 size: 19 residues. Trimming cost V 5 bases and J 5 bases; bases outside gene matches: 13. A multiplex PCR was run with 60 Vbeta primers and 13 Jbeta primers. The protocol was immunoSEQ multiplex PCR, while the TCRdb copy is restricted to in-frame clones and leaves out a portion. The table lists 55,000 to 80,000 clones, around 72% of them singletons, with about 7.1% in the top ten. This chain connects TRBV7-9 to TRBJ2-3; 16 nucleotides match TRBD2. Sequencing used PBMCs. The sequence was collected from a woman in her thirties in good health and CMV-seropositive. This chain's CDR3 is CASSVFPGLAGGPVDTQYF. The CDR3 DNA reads TGTGCCAGCAGCGTCTTCCCGGGACTAGCGGGAGGGCCGGTAGATACGCAGTATTTT.